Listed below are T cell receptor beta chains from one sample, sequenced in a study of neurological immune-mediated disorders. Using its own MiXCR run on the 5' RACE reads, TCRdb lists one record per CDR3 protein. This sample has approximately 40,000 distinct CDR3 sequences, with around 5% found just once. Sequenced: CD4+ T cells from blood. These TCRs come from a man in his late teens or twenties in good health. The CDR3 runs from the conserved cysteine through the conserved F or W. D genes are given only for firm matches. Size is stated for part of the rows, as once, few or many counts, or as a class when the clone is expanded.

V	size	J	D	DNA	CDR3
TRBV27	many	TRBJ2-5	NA	TGTGCCAGCAGGCGGACAGCGAGCGGCGAGACCCAGTACTTC	CASRRTASGETQYF
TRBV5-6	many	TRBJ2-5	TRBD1	TGTGCCAGCAGCTTGTTGGGACAGCAAGAGACCCAGTACTTC	CASSLLGQQETQYF
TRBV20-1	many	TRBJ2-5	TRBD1	TGCAGTGCTAGGGGGACAGGGATAGACCAAGAGACCCAGTACTTC	CSARGTGIDQETQYF
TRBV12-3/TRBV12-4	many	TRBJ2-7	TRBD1	TGTGCCAGCAGTTTAGAAGGCCAGGGGGCCTACGAGCAGTACTTC	CASSLEGQGAYEQYF
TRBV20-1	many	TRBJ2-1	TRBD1	TGCAGTGCTAGATCAGGGGGATCCTACAATGAGCAGTTCTTC	CSARSGGSYNEQFF
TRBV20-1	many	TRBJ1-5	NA	TGCAGTGCTAGCCTGACCTCGGGATATAGCAATCAGCCCCAGCATTTT	CSASLTSGYSNQPQHF
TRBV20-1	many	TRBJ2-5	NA	TGCAGTGCTAGAGGTACCCTCCAAGAGACCCAGTACTTC	CSARGTLQETQYF
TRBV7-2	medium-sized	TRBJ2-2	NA	TGTGCCAGCAGCTTAGAACGCCAGAACACCGGGGAGCTGTTTTTT	CASSLERQNTGELFF
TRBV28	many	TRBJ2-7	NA	TGTGCCAGCAGTCCGACTATCGAATACGAGCAGTACTTC	CASSPTIEYEQYF
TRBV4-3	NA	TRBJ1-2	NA	TGCGCCAGAAGCCAAGGACGGAGACCCAACTATGGCTACACCTTC	CARSQGRRPNYGYTF
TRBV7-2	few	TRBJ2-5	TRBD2	TGTGCCAGCAGCTTTACTAGCGGGGGGGCCCAGAAGACCCAGTACTTC	CASSFTSGGAQKTQYF
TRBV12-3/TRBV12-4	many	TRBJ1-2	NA	TGTGCCAGCAGTCCAGCCCGACGGCCCTGGGATGGCTACACCTTC	CASSPARRPWDGYTF
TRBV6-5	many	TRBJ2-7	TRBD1	TGTGCCAGCAGTACAACACAGGGGCGGTACGAGCAGTACTTC	CASSTTQGRYEQYF
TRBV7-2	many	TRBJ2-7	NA	TGTGCCAGCAGCTTAGCCCGCTCCTACGAGCAGTACTTC	CASSLARSYEQYF
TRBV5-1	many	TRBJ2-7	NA	TGCGCCAGCAGCCCTACCACGGGGGCGAGCTACGAGCAGTACTTC	CASSPTTGASYEQYF
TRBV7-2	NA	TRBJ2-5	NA	TGTGCCAGCAGCTTCACTGGGGACCGGCAAGAGACCCAGTACTTC	CASSFTGDRQETQYF
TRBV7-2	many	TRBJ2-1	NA	TGTGCCAGCAGACGATCCCGGCTAGCTCGGAACAATGAGCAGTTCTTC	CASRRSRLARNNEQFF
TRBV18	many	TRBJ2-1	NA	TGTGCCAGCTCACCACCGGGGGTCTCCTACAATGAGCAGTTCTTC	CASSPPGVSYNEQFF
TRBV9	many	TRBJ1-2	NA	TGTGCCAGCAGCGTAGGGAACGGGGTTGATGGCTACACCTTC	CASSVGNGVDGYTF
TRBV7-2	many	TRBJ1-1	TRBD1	TGTGCCAGCAGAAGGGACAGGGACACTGAAGCTTTCTTT	CASRRDRDTEAFF
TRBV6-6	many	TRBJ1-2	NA	TGTGCCAGCAGTTACTCAAATCAGGGTAACTATGGCTACACCTTC	CASSYSNQGNYGYTF
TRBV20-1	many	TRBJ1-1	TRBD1	TGCAGTGCTACCCCGGGACAGGGGGCGGGTGGTAGGAAAGCTTTCTTT	CSATPGQGAGGRKAFF
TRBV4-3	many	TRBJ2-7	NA	TGCGCCAGCAGCCAAGCCCAGGGGTACGAGCAGTACTTC	CASSQAQGYEQYF
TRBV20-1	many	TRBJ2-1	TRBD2	TGCAGTGCTGGTAGCGGGGGGGCGCCCTACAATGAGCAGTTCTTC	CSAGSGGAPYNEQFF
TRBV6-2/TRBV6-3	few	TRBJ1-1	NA	TGTGCCAGCAGTTATCGGGTCGCTCGGCCCGGAGTACCCATCAACTACGGAGTGAACACTGAAGCTTTCTTT	CASSYRVARPGVPINYGVNTEAFF
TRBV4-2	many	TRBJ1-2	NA	TGTGCCAGCAGCCAAGTTGAGTCTGGCTACACCTTC	CASSQVESGYTF
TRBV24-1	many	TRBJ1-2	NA	TGTGCCACCAGTGATTTCACCGGGTTCGGCTACACCTTC	CATSDFTGFGYTF
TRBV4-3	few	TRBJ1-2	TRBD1	TGCGCCAACAGCCGGCAGGGGGCGCTGATCTATGGCTACACCTTC	CANSRQGALIYGYTF
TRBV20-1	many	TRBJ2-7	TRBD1	TGCAGTGCTACCGGACAGGGTGTTATGGACGAGCAGTACTTC	CSATGQGVMDEQYF
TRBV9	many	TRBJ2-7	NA	TGTGCCAGCAGCGCAACCGCGGGTTACGAGCAGTACTTC	CASSATAGYEQYF
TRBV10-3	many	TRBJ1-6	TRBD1	TGTGCCATCAGAGAAGGGGGCCGGACGCTAGAGAATTCACCCCTCCACTTT	CAIREGGRTLENSPLHF
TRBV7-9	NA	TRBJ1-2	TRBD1	TGTGCCAGTACCCCGGGACAGGGGAACTATGGCTACACCTTC	CASTPGQGNYGYTF
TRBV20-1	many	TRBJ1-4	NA	TGCAGTGCTAGCCCACAGGATGCGGAAAAACTGTTTTTT	CSASPQDAEKLFF
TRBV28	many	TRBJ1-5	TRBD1	TGTGCCAGCTCGGTCAGGACAGGGAGGAATCAGCCCCAGCATTTT	CASSVRTGRNQPQHF
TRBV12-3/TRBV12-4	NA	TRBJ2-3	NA	TGTGCCAGCAGGGTGCGACTAAGCACAGATACGCAATATTTT	CASRVRLSTDTQYF
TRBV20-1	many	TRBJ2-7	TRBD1	TGCAGTGCTGTTCCAGGGGGCGACGAGCAGTACTTC	CSAVPGGDEQYF
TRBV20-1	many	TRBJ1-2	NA	TGCAGTGCCCAGAACAGGGCCTCCCATGGCTACACCTTC	CSAQNRASHGYTF
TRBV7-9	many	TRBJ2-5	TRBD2	TGTGCCAGCAGCTTAGGTCTATCGAGACTAGCCGGGGAGACCCAGTACTTC	CASSLGLSRLAGETQYF
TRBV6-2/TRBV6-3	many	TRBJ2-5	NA	TGTGCCAGCAGTGCCACAGGGAACCAAGAGACCCAGTACTTC	CASSATGNQETQYF
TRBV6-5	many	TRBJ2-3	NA	TGTGCCAGCAGGCTTCAGGGGGGGGCCGATACGCAGTATTTT	CASRLQGGADTQYF
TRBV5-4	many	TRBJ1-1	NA	TGTGCCAGCAGCGTGGGGGGTCAGGGTGGGACTGAAGCTTTCTTT	CASSVGGQGGTEAFF
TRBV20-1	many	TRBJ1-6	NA	TGCAGTGCTAGAGAACAGGGTTACTATAATTCACCCCTCCACTTT	CSAREQGYYNSPLHF
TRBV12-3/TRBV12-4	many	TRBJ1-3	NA	TGTGCCAGCAGTTTCGGGGCCTCTGGAAACACCATATATTTT	CASSFGASGNTIYF
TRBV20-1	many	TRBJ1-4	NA	TGCAGTGCTAGACGAGGCGGTTCAACTAATGAAAAACTGTTTTTT	CSARRGGSTNEKLFF
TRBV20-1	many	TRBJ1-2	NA	TGCAGTGCTAGGGCCCCCGGGCGGATCTATGGCTACACCTTC	CSARAPGRIYGYTF
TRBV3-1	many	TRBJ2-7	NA	TGTGCCAGCAGCCCCCGGGACGGAACCTACGAGCAGTACTTC	CASSPRDGTYEQYF
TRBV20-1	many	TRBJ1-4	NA	TGCAGTGCTTCAATTTACGTCGAAAAACTGTTTTTT	CSASIYVEKLFF
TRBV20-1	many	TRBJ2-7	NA	TGCAGTGCTAGTAGCCCTAAGGGGACCTACGAGCAGTACTTC	CSASSPKGTYEQYF
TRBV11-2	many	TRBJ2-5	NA	TGTGCCAGCAGCTCACCTACGCGATCCGAACCCCAAGGGACCCAGTACTTC	CASSSPTRSEPQGTQYF
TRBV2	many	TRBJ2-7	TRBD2	TGTGCCGGTGCGCCCGGGGGGGCCAAATCCTACGAGCAGTACTTC	CAGAPGGAKSYEQYF
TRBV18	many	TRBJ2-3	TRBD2	TGTGCCAGCTCCCCGCGGCGGGGGGGCACAGATACGCAGTATTTT	CASSPRRGGTDTQYF
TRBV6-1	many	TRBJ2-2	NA	TGTGCCAGCACCAGATTATTTAGTACGAACACCGGGGAGCTGTTTTTT	CASTRLFSTNTGELFF
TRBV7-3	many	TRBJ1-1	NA	TGTGCCAGCAGCTTAGGGCAGGCCGGGACTGAAGCTTTCTTT	CASSLGQAGTEAFF
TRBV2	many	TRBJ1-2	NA	TGTGCCAGCAGCCCTTTGTCCCAGTATGGCTACACCTTC	CASSPLSQYGYTF
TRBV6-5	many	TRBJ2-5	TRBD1	TGTGCCAGCAGTCTCAACACAGGGGGCGCAGAGACCCAGTACTTC	CASSLNTGGAETQYF
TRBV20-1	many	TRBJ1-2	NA	TGCAGTGCTAGAAACAGGGCAGGGTATGGCTACACCTTC	CSARNRAGYGYTF
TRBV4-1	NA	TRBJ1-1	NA	TGCGCCAGCAGCAGAGTACAGGGGAACACTGAAGCTTTCTTT	CASSRVQGNTEAFF
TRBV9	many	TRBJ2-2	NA	TGTGCCAGCAGCGACCAACGGGATGCGAGCTGGAACACCGGGGAGCTGTTTTTT	CASSDQRDASWNTGELFF
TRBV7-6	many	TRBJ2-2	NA	TGTGCCAGCAAATCAGGGTACACCGGGGAGCTGTTTTTT	CASKSGYTGELFF